The 6 T cell receptor beta chains listed next were all sequenced from one sample in a study of shared clonotypes between healthy human individuals. Assay: immunoSEQ multiplex PCR; the TCRdb copy retains only in-frame clones and omits some. The sample has about 460,000 clones, approximately 77% seen once. Sample: PBMCs. These receptors were obtained from a woman aged 40 to 50 in good health. Some clones in this sample may be carry-over from other donors' samples.

The chain is built from TRBV19 and TRBJ2-1; D is unclear. Germline V gene sequence: CDR1 LNHDA, CDR2 SQIVND (reference sequence). The CDR3 contains 13 residues. V lost 3 bases, J lost 3 bases, and 6 bases lay in between. The chain's CDR3 is CASSMSDYNEQFF. The CDR3 DNA reads TGTGCCAGTAGTATGTCGGACTACAATGAGCAGTTCTTC.

There are a few counts of this clone. This is likely a read error, given that the CDR3 carries no conserved phenylalanine or tryptophan at its end. Additional DNA sequences in this sample encode the identical CDR3. The V call is TRBV30, the J call TRBJ2-7; 9 nucleotides match TRBD1. Germline CDR1 reads GTSNPN; CDR2 reads SVGIG (reference sequence). V lost 0 bases and J lost 3; bases outside the gene matches: 9. This CDR3 is 16 amino acids long. The CDR3 nucleotides are TGTGCCTGGAGTGTACGGGGGACAGGGAAAGGCTACGAGCAGTACTTA. This translates into CAWSVRGTGKGYEQYL.

As concerns this clone: This may be a read error, as it is one base from a much larger clone. The sample carries other DNA sequences with the same CDR3. CDR3: CSVEARGRGFNEQYF. The CDR3 DNA is TGCAGCGTTGAAGCCCGGGGCAGGGGTTTCAACGAGCAGTACTTC. This chain connects TRBV29-1 to TRBJ2-7; a possible D gene is TRBD1 (6 bases). From germline, CDR1 is SQVTM and CDR2 ANQGSEA. Trimming shortened V by 1 base and J by 5 bases, and 18 bases separated the two germline ends. The CDR3 is 15 amino acids.

V gene TRBV6-1 combines with J gene TRBJ1-5; D might be TRBD1 (6 bases). The germline V gene has CDR1 MNHNS and CDR2 SASEGT. The CDR3 loop spans 13 amino acids. Trimming shortened V by 6 bases and J by 4 bases, and 10 bases separated the two germline ends. This chain's CDR3 is CASRRQVNQPQHF. The CDR3 bases are TGTGCCAGCAGGAGACAGGTTAATCAGCCCCAGCATTTT.

The V call is TRBV6-1, the J call TRBJ2-2; a weak D match, TRBD1 (5 bases). V lost 4 bases, J lost 1 base, and 13 bases lay in between. Germline lookup yields CDR1 MNHNS and CDR2 SASEGT. This CDR3 region has 16 residues. CDR3 amino acids: CASSGVGRENTGELFF. The CDR3 DNA is TGTGCCAGCAGTGGAGTTGGCAGGGAGAACACCGGGGAGCTGTTTTTT.

There are a few counts of this clone. The genes are TRBV6-1 and TRBJ2-1; D may correspond to TRBD1 or TRBD2 (6 bases each). There are 13 residues in the CDR3. The V end was cut by 4 bases, the J end by 8 bases, with 12 bases between. Germline V gives CDR1 MNHNS, CDR2 SASEGT. The CDR3 region has the DNA TGTGCCAGCAGTGCGTCGGGGGCTTATGAGCAGTTCTTC. Translating it yields CASSASGAYEQFF.